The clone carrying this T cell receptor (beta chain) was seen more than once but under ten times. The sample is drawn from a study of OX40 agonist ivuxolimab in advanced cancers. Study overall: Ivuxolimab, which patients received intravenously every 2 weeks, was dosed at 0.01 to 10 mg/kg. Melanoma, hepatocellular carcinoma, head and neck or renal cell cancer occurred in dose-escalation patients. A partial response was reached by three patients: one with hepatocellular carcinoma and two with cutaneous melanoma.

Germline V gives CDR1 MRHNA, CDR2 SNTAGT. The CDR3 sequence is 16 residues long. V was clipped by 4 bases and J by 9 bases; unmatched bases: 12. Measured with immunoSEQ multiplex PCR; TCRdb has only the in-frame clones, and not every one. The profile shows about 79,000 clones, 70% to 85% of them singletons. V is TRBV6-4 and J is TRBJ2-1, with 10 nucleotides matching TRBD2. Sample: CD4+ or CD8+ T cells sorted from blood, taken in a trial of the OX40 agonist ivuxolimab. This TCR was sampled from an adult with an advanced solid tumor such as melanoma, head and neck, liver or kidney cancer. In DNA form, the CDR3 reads TGTGCCAGCAGTGTCAAAGCGGGAGGGCTTGACGGTGAGCAGTTCTTC. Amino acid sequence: CASSVKAGGLDGEQFF.